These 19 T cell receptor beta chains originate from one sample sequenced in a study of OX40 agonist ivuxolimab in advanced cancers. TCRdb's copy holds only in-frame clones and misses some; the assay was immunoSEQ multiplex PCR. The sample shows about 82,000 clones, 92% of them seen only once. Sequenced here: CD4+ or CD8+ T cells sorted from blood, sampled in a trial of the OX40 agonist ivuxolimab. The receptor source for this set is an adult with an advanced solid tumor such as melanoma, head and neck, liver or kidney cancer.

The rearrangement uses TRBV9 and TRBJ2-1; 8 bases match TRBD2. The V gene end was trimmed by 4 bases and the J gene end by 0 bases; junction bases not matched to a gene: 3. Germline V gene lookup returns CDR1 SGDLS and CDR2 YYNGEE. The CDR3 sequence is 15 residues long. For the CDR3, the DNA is TGTGCCAGCAGCAGTAGCGGGGTCTCCTACAATGAGCAGTTCTTC. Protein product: CASSSSGVSYNEQFF. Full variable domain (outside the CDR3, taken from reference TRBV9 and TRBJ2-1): DSGVTQTPKHLITATGQRVTLRCSPRSGDLSVYWYQQSLDQGLQFLIQYYNGEERAKGNILERFSAQQFPDLHSELNLSSLELGDSALYFCASSSSGVSYNEQFFGPGTRLTVL.

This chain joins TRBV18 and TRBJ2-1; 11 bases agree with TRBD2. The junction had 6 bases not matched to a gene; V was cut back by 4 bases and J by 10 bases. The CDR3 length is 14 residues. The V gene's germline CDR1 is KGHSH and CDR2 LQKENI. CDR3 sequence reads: CASSRLAGGGEQFF. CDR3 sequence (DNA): TGTGCCAGCTCACGGCTAGCGGGGGGCGGAGAGCAGTTCTTC.

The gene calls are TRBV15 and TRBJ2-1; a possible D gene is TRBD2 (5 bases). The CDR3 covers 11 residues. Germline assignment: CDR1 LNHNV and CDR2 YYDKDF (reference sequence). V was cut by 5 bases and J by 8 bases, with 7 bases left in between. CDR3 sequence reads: CATSEGDEQFF. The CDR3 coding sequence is TGTGCCACCAGCGAGGGTGATGAGCAGTTCTTC.

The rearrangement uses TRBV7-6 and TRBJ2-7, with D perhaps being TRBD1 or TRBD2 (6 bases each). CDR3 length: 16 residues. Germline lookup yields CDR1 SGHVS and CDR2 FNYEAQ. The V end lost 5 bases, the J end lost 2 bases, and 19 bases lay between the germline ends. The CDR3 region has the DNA TGTGCCAGCAGCCCAGCCGGGGGCCTCCCCGCCTACGAGCAGTACTTC. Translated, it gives CASSPAGGLPAYEQYF. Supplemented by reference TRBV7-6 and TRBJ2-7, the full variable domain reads GAGVSQSPRYKVTKRGQDVALRCDPISGHVSLYWYRQALGQGPEFLTYFNYEAQQDKSGLPNDRFSAERPEGSISTLTIQRTEQRDSAMYRCASSPAGGLPAYEQYFGPGTRLTVT.

Here the CDR3 DNA reads TGTGCCAGCAGCGTAGGGGGGGCTAGCACAGATACGCAGTATTTT. Residues: CASSVGGASTDTQYF. The rearrangement links TRBV9 to TRBJ2-3; D tentatively reads TRBD1 or TRBD2 (6 bases each). The V gene's germline CDR1 is SGDLS and CDR2 YYNGEE. The CDR3 runs 15 residues. The V end was cut by 0 bases, the J end by 0 bases, with 8 bases between.

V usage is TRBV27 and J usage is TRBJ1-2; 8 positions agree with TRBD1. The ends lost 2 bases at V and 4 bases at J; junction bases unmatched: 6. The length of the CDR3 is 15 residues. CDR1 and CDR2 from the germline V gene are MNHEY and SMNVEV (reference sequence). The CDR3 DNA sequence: TGTGCCAGCAGTTTAGACAGGGGCGCCGGCTATGGCTACACCTTC. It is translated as CASSLDRGAGYGYTF.

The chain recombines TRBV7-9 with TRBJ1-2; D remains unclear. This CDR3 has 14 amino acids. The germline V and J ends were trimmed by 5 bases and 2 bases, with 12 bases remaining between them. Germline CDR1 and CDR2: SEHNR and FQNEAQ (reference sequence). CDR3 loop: CASSLGAGNYGYTF. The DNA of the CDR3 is TGTGCCAGCAGCCTCGGAGCCGGGAACTATGGCTACACCTTC.

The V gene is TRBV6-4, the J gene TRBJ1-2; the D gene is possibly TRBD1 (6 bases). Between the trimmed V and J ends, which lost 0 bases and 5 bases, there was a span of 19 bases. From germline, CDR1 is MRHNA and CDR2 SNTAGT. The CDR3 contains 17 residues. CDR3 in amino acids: CASSDSPASTGPYGYTF. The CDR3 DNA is TGTGCCAGCAGTGACTCGCCCGCCTCGACAGGCCCTTATGGCTACACCTTC.

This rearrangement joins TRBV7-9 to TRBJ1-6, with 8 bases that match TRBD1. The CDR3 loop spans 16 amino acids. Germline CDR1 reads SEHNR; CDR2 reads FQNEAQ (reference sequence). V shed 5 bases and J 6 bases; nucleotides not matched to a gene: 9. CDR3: CASSPWTGSGNSPLHF. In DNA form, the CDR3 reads TGTGCCAGCAGCCCCTGGACAGGGTCGGGTAATTCACCCCTCCACTTT.

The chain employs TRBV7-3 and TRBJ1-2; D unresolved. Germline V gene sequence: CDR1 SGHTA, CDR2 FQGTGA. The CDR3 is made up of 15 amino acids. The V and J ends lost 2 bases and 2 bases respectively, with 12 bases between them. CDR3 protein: CASSLGGPKNYGYTF. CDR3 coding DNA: TGTGCCAGCAGCTTAGGCGGGCCAAAGAACTATGGCTACACCTTC.

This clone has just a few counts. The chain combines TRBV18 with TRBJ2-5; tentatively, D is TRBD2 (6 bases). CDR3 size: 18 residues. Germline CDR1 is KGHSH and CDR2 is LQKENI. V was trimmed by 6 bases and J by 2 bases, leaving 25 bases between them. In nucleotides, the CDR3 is TGTGCCAGCTCCCGGGTCCGGGGGTCCACTTACCAACAAGAGACCCAGTACTTC. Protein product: CASSRVRGSTYQQETQYF.

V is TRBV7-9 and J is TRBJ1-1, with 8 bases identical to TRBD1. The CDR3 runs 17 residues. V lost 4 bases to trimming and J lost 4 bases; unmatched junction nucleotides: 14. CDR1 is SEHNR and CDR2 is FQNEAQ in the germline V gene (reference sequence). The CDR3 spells CASSSIPGRGLGTEAFF. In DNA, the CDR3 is TGTGCCAGCAGCTCAATCCCGGGCAGGGGGCTGGGCACTGAAGCTTTCTTT.

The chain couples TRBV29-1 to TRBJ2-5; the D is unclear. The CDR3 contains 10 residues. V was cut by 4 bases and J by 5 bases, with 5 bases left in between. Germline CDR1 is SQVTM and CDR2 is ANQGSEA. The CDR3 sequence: CSVVGETQYF. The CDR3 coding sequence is TGCAGCGTTGTTGGGGAGACCCAGTACTTC.

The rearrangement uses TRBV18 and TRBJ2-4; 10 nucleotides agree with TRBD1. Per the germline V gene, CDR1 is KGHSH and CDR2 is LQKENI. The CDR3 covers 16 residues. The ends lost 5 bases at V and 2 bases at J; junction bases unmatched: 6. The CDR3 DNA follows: TGTGCCAGCTCAGCCGGGACAGGGGTCCCCAAAAACATTCAGTACTTC. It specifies CASSAGTGVPKNIQYF.

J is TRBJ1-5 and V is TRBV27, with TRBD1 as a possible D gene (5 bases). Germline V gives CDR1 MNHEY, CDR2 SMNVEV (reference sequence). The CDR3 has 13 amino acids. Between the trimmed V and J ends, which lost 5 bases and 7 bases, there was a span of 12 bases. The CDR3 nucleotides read TGTGCCAGCAGTACAGGAGTTGGGCAGCCCCAGCATTTT. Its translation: CASSTGVGQPQHF.

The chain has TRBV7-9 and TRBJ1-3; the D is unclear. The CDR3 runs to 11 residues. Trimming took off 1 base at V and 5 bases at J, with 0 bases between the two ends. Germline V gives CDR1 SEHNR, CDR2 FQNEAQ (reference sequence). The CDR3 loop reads CASSLGNTIYF. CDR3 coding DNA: TGTGCCAGCAGCTTAGGAAACACCATATATTTT.

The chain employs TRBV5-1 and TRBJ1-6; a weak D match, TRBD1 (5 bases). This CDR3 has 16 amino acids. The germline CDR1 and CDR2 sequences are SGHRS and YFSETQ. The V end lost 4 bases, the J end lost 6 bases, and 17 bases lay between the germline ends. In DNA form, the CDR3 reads TGCGCCAGCAGCCCCATTGGGGGGGACGGTAATTCACCCCTCCACTTT. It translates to CASSPIGGDGNSPLHF. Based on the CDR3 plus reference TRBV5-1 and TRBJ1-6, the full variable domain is KAGVTQTPRYLIKTRGQQVTLSCSPISGHRSVSWYQQTPGQGLQFLFEYFSETQRNKGNFPGRFSGRQFSNSRSEMNVSTLELGDSALYLCASSPIGGDGNSPLHFGNGTRLTVT.

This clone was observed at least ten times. The CDR3 DNA reads as TGTGCCAGCAGCTTAGATCCCGAGAGCTCCTACAATGAGCAGTTCTTC. As protein: CASSLDPESSYNEQFF. This chain joins TRBV11-2 and TRBJ2-1, with no clear D. The germline V gene has CDR1 SGHAT and CDR2 FQNNGV. Between the trimmed V and J ends, which lost 0 bases and 0 bases, there was a span of 9 bases. CDR3 length: 16 residues.

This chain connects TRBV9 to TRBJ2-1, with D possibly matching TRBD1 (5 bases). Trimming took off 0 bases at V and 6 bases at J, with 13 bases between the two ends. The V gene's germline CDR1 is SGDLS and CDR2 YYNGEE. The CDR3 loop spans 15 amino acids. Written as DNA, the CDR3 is TGTGCCAGCAGCGTAGCAGTCAATCAGGGCAATGAGCAGTTCTTC. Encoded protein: CASSVAVNQGNEQFF.